The TCR beta chain under discussion was sequenced for a study of T-cell reconstitution after alpha-beta-depleted transplantation in children. CDR1 and CDR2 from the germline V gene are DFQATT and SNEGSKA (reference sequence). Trimming cost V 6 bases and J 2 bases, with 18 bases left between them. The CDR3 is 15 residues long. The authors prepared the TCRbeta library with unique molecular identifiers. TCRdb passed the PCR reads through MiXCR, listing each CDR3 protein once. The sample holds 500,000 to 600,000 distinct CDR3 sequences, approximately 30% seen once. V usage is TRBV20-1 and J usage is TRBJ2-3; unclear D gene. The receptor's source is a human donor who donated a stem cell graft to a child with aplastic anemia. The specimen comprised PBMCs from the stem cell graft donor, sampled from the stem cell graft. CDR3 region: CSARNPVGNTDTQYF. CDR3 bases: TGCAGTGCCCGGAACCCCGTGGGGAACACAGATACGCAGTATTTT.